These T cell receptor beta chains were read from a single sample in a study of T cell responses to AZD1222 COVID-19 vaccine. Measured with immunoSEQ multiplex PCR; TCRdb has only the in-frame clones, and not every one. The repertoire has 150,000 or so clones, roughly 93% of them found once; the top ten carry around 1%. The sequencing here drew on peripheral blood, taken on day 0 of MenACWY control vaccination. All receptors derive from an adult in good health. Each CDR3 is given with its conserved first and last residue. A D gene is named only where the DNA matches it firmly. Expanded clones get a size class; other rows say once, few or many, or leave the size out.

V gene: TRBV30
J gene: TRBJ2-7
clone size: few
D gene: .
CDR3 protein: CAWSGYSSYEQYF
CDR3 DNA: TGTGCCTGGAGTGGTTACTCTTCCTACGAGCAGTACTTC

V gene: TRBV28
J gene: TRBJ2-7
clone size: .
D gene: .
CDR3 protein: CASRPGLLYEQYF
CDR3 DNA: TGTGCCAGCAGGCCGGGGCTCCTCTACGAGCAGTACTTC

V gene: TRBV6-5
J gene: TRBJ1-5
clone size: once
D gene: .
CDR3 protein: CASSSRGPRHQPQHF
CDR3 DNA: TGTGCCAGCAGTAGCAGGGGACCTCGCCATCAGCCCCAGCATTTT

V gene: TRBV2
J gene: TRBJ1-4
clone size: once
D gene: TRBD1
CDR3 protein: CASTLQGARDEKLFF
CDR3 DNA: TGTGCCAGCACCCTACAGGGGGCGCGCGATGAAAAACTGTTTTTT

V gene: TRBV12-5
J gene: TRBJ1-2
clone size: .
D gene: .
CDR3 protein: CASGLMGQKSGYTF
CDR3 DNA: TGTGCTAGTGGTTTGATGGGACAAAAATCTGGCTACACCTTC

V gene: TRBV6-5
J gene: TRBJ2-1
clone size: .
D gene: TRBD1
CDR3 protein: CASSKTGNEQFF
CDR3 DNA: TGTGCCAGCAGTAAGACAGGGAATGAGCAGTTCTTC

V gene: TRBV5-1
J gene: TRBJ2-7
clone size: .
D gene: .
CDR3 protein: CASSLEGTRLNSYEQYF
CDR3 DNA: TGCGCCAGCAGCTTGGAAGGAACCAGATTAAACTCCTACGAGCAGTACTTC

V gene: TRBV11-2
J gene: TRBJ2-7
clone size: .
D gene: TRBD1
CDR3 protein: CASRDRGTYEQYF
CDR3 DNA: TGTGCCAGCCGGGACAGGGGCACCTACGAGCAGTACTTC

V gene: TRBV3-1/TRBV3-2
J gene: TRBJ1-2
clone size: once
D gene: TRBD1
CDR3 protein: CASSQDTGGANGYTF
CDR3 DNA: TGTGCCAGCAGCCAAGATACAGGGGGCGCAAATGGCTACACCTTC

V gene: TRBV14
J gene: TRBJ1-6
clone size: .
D gene: .
CDR3 protein: CASSWDWRTQEYNSPLHF
CDR3 DNA: TGTGCCAGCAGCTGGGACTGGAGAACCCAGGAATATAATTCACCCCTCCACTTT

V gene: TRBV7-9
J gene: TRBJ1-1
clone size: .
D gene: .
CDR3 protein: CASSLAGGLVGAFF
CDR3 DNA: TGTGCCAGCAGCTTAGCGGGGGGGCTGGTAGGAGCTTTCTTT

V gene: TRBV19
J gene: TRBJ1-1
clone size: .
D gene: .
CDR3 protein: CASSKNTEAFF
CDR3 DNA: TGTGCCAGTAGTAAGAACACTGAAGCTTTCTTT

V gene: TRBV18
J gene: TRBJ1-2
clone size: .
D gene: TRBD1
CDR3 protein: CASSPSGQGSYGYTF
CDR3 DNA: TGTGCCAGCTCACCCTCCGGACAGGGTAGCTATGGCTACACCTTC

V gene: TRBV4-2
J gene: TRBJ2-1
clone size: .
D gene: .
CDR3 protein: CASSQAGEGSYNEQFF
CDR3 DNA: TGTGCCAGCAGCCAAGCGGGGGAAGGGTCCTACAATGAGCAGTTCTTC

V gene: TRBV19
J gene: TRBJ1-6
clone size: .
D gene: .
CDR3 protein: CASKPQGDSPLHF
CDR3 DNA: TGTGCCAGTAAGCCCCAGGGAGATTCACCCCTCCACTTT

V gene: TRBV30
J gene: TRBJ1-3
clone size: .
D gene: .
CDR3 protein: CAWSYSSGNTIYF
CDR3 DNA: TGTGCCTGGAGTTATAGCTCTGGAAACACCATATATTTT

V gene: TRBV25-1
J gene: TRBJ1-1
clone size: few
D gene: .
CDR3 protein: CASSARAASEAFF
CDR3 DNA: TGTGCCAGCAGTGCTAGGGCGGCATCTGAAGCTTTCTTT

V gene: TRBV9
J gene: TRBJ2-2
clone size: many
D gene: .
CDR3 protein: CASSVAPITSYGELFF
CDR3 DNA: TGTGCCAGCAGCGTAGCTCCAATTACTAGCTACGGGGAGCTGTTTTTT

V gene: TRBV9
J gene: TRBJ2-3
clone size: .
D gene: TRBD1
CDR3 protein: CASSMITGGTDTQYF
CDR3 DNA: TGTGCCAGCTCCATGATAACAGGGGGCACAGATACGCAGTATTTT

V gene: TRBV18
J gene: TRBJ2-6
clone size: .
D gene: .
CDR3 protein: CASSPRIAASSGANVLTF
CDR3 DNA: TGTGCCAGCTCACCACGAATTGCAGCCAGCTCTGGGGCCAACGTCCTGACTTTC

V gene: TRBV28
J gene: TRBJ1-5
clone size: .
D gene: TRBD1
CDR3 protein: CASAWTGGHQPQHF
CDR3 DNA: TGTGCCAGCGCCTGGACAGGGGGTCATCAGCCCCAGCATTTT

V gene: TRBV27
J gene: TRBJ1-1
clone size: .
D gene: TRBD1
CDR3 protein: CASSLQGVNTEAFF
CDR3 DNA: TGTGCCAGCAGTCTCCAGGGGGTGAACACTGAAGCTTTCTTT

V gene: TRBV5-1
J gene: TRBJ1-6
clone size: .
D gene: .
CDR3 protein: CASSTGRSNSPLHF
CDR3 DNA: TGCGCCAGCAGCACGGGACGGTCTAATTCACCCCTCCACTTT

V gene: TRBV2
J gene: TRBJ1-4
clone size: few
D gene: TRBD1
CDR3 protein: CASSGQGASNEKLFF
CDR3 DNA: TGTGCCAGCAGTGGACAGGGGGCATCTAATGAAAAACTGTTTTTT

V gene: TRBV12-3/TRBV12-4
J gene: TRBJ2-1
clone size: .
D gene: TRBD2
CDR3 protein: CASTGLDNEQFF
CDR3 DNA: TGTGCCAGCACCGGACTAGACAATGAGCAGTTCTTC

V gene: TRBV9
J gene: TRBJ2-7
clone size: .
D gene: .
CDR3 protein: CASSPGRLPATYEQYF
CDR3 DNA: TGTGCCAGCAGCCCCGGACGGCTCCCGGCGACCTACGAGCAGTACTTC

V gene: TRBV27
J gene: TRBJ1-2
clone size: .
D gene: .
CDR3 protein: CASSLRPGYGYTF
CDR3 DNA: TGTGCCAGCAGTTTACGTCCGGGTTATGGCTACACCTTC

V gene: TRBV28
J gene: TRBJ1-4
clone size: .
D gene: TRBD1
CDR3 protein: CASSLSDRGNEKLFF
CDR3 DNA: TGTGCCAGCAGTTTATCGGACAGGGGAAACGAAAAACTGTTTTTT

V gene: TRBV28
J gene: TRBJ1-1
clone size: .
D gene: .
CDR3 protein: CATVDTGLNTEAFF
CDR3 DNA: TGTGCAACTGTGGATACAGGGCTTAACACTGAAGCTTTCTTT

V gene: TRBV12-3/TRBV12-4
J gene: TRBJ1-2
clone size: .
D gene: .
CDR3 protein: CASSLGQVGYTF
CDR3 DNA: TGTGCCAGCAGTTTAGGCCAGGTCGGCTACACCTTC

V gene: TRBV7-7
J gene: TRBJ2-1
clone size: .
D gene: .
CDR3 protein: CASSLRASREQFF
CDR3 DNA: TGTGCCAGCAGCTTACGGGCTAGTAGGGAGCAGTTCTTC

V gene: TRBV7-2
J gene: TRBJ1-2
clone size: .
D gene: .
CDR3 protein: CASSFGSLISYGYTF
CDR3 DNA: TGTGCCAGCAGCTTCGGGTCACTCATCTCTTATGGCTACACCTTC

V gene: TRBV27
J gene: TRBJ1-6
clone size: .
D gene: TRBD1
CDR3 protein: CASSRRGTGDPDSPLHF
CDR3 DNA: TGTGCCAGCAGTAGAAGGGGGACAGGGGATCCCGATTCACCCCTCCACTTT

V gene: TRBV2
J gene: TRBJ1-5
clone size: once
D gene: .
CDR3 protein: CASSESQGGNQPQHF
CDR3 DNA: TGTGCCAGCAGTGAGTCCCAGGGCGGGAATCAGCCCCAGCATTTT

V gene: TRBV12-3/TRBV12-4
J gene: TRBJ2-1
clone size: once
D gene: .
CDR3 protein: CASSPGGGEQFF
CDR3 DNA: TGTGCCAGCAGCCCCGGAGGGGGGGAGCAGTTCTTC

V gene: TRBV6-6
J gene: TRBJ1-6
clone size: .
D gene: TRBD1
CDR3 protein: CASSYSRDSNSPLHF
CDR3 DNA: TGTGCCAGCAGTTACTCGAGGGACAGTAATTCACCCCTCCACTTT

V gene: TRBV4-3
J gene: TRBJ1-2
clone size: .
D gene: .
CDR3 protein: CASSPGRGDYGYTF
CDR3 DNA: TGCGCCAGCAGCCCGGGACGGGGAGACTATGGCTACACCTTC

V gene: TRBV28
J gene: TRBJ1-1
clone size: .
D gene: .
CDR3 protein: CARGGIREILEAFF
CDR3 DNA: TGTGCCAGGGGCGGTATCAGGGAAATCCTCGAAGCTTTCTTT

V gene: TRBV4-1
J gene: TRBJ2-7
clone size: .
D gene: .
CDR3 protein: CASSHHYEQYF
CDR3 DNA: TGCGCCAGCAGCCACCACTACGAGCAGTACTTC

V gene: TRBV18
J gene: TRBJ1-6
clone size: .
D gene: .
CDR3 protein: CASSPNTDRRSSLHF
CDR3 DNA: TGTGCCAGCTCACCAAACACAGACCGGCGGTCATCCCTCCACTTT

V gene: TRBV2
J gene: TRBJ1-6
clone size: .
D gene: .
CDR3 protein: CASSGDSTNSPLHF
CDR3 DNA: TGTGCCAGCAGCGGCGACAGTACTAATTCACCCCTCCACTTT

V gene: TRBV7-2
J gene: TRBJ1-6
clone size: .
D gene: .
CDR3 protein: CASSLVGSSPLHF
CDR3 DNA: TGTGCCAGCAGCTTAGTAGGAAGTTCACCCCTCCACTTT

V gene: TRBV5-5
J gene: TRBJ1-2
clone size: once
D gene: TRBD1
CDR3 protein: CASSFRTGQDGYTF
CDR3 DNA: TGTGCCAGCAGCTTTCGGACAGGGCAGGATGGCTACACCTTC

V gene: TRBV10-3
J gene: TRBJ1-1
clone size: .
D gene: TRBD1
CDR3 protein: CAISDPRTGDTEAFF
CDR3 DNA: TGTGCCATCAGTGACCCCCGGACAGGGGACACTGAAGCTTTCTTT

V gene: TRBV5-1
J gene: TRBJ1-1
clone size: .
D gene: .
CDR3 protein: CASRPRTSRLNTEAFF
CDR3 DNA: TGCGCCAGCAGGCCCCGGACATCGCGGCTGAACACTGAAGCTTTCTTT

V gene: TRBV19
J gene: TRBJ1-1
clone size: .
D gene: TRBD1
CDR3 protein: CASSMGVDRVTEAFF
CDR3 DNA: TGTGCCAGTAGTATGGGGGTCGACAGGGTGACTGAAGCTTTCTTT

V gene: TRBV19
J gene: TRBJ1-1
clone size: once
D gene: TRBD1
CDR3 protein: CASSLPGQGMNTEAFF
CDR3 DNA: TGTGCCAGTAGCCTACCGGGACAGGGCATGAACACTGAAGCTTTCTTT

V gene: TRBV12-3/TRBV12-4
J gene: TRBJ2-3
clone size: .
D gene: .
CDR3 protein: CASTATGDTQYF
CDR3 DNA: TGTGCCAGCACCGCGACCGGAGATACGCAGTATTTT

V gene: TRBV5-1
J gene: TRBJ2-5
clone size: .
D gene: TRBD2
CDR3 protein: CASSFRAGGPEETQYF
CDR3 DNA: TGCGCCAGCAGCTTCCGAGCGGGGGGGCCTGAGGAGACCCAGTACTTC

V gene: TRBV5-4
J gene: TRBJ1-2
clone size: .
D gene: .
CDR3 protein: CASSLLGARGYTF
CDR3 DNA: TGTGCCAGCAGCTTGTTGGGGGCTCGAGGCTACACCTTC

V gene: TRBV19
J gene: TRBJ1-6
clone size: once
D gene: .
CDR3 protein: CASSMRQDNSPLHF
CDR3 DNA: TGTGCCAGTAGTATGAGACAGGATAATTCACCCCTCCACTTT